Listed below are T cell receptor beta chains from one sample, sequenced in a study of blood T cell repertoires in COVID-19. The repertoire was sequenced with immunoSEQ multiplex PCR; TCRdb's copy has only in-frame clones and lacks some. The table lists roughly 180,000 clones, more than 80% of them singletons. The sequenced material came from peripheral blood. These receptors were taken from a woman in her fifties or sixties with acute or convalescent COVID-19. Both conserved end residues are trimmed from each CDR3. The order of the fields is V gene, clone size, J gene, CDR3 protein. Where a row states a size, it is once, few, many or the class of an expanded clone; other rows omit it.

>TRBV6-5|-|TRBJ2-5
ASRNDRVGETQY
>TRBV6-4|-|TRBJ2-1
ASSAPGLVDDEQF
>TRBV6-5|-|TRBJ1-1
ASSYRDGGSTEAF
>TRBV19|-|TRBJ1-5
ASSPPGGGLSNQPQH
>TRBV4-2|-|TRBJ1-4
ASRRERGGGEKLF
>TRBV28|-|TRBJ1-2
ASSLLGGGYT
>TRBV11-3|-|TRBJ2-4
ASSLGGGGIQY
>TRBV4-1|-|TRBJ2-3
ASSLGLAGGTDTQY
>TRBV4-1|-|TRBJ1-4
ASSQSDRGREKLF
>TRBV3-1/TRBV3-2|few|TRBJ2-3
ASSFSRLLAGGPSTDTQY
>TRBV10-3|-|TRBJ1-4
AISADEGVFNEKLF
>TRBV29-1|many|TRBJ2-1
SVEGSNEQF
>TRBV11-2|-|TRBJ1-4
ASSPTVGNEKLF
>TRBV12-5|-|TRBJ2-1
ASSSGIQDEQF
>TRBV3-1/TRBV3-2|-|TRBJ1-1
ASSLLQGNTEAF
>TRBV7-6|-|TRBJ2-3
ASSSIETSGTQY
>TRBV18|-|TRBJ2-1
ASSRLPDSAKINEQF
>TRBV24-1|-|TRBJ2-5
ATSDDMLGQQETQY
>TRBV5-6|-|TRBJ2-1
ASSRDTSGQRSYNEQF
>TRBV7-8|-|TRBJ2-1
ASSLRTDTLAQTEGYNEQF
>TRBV7-9|-|TRBJ2-5
ASSRLPETQY
>TRBV18|-|TRBJ1-6
ASSPAGQNSPLH
>TRBV19|-|TRBJ1-1
ASSTGLIPRAF
>TRBV2|-|TRBJ1-1
ASSEALGRGGHNTEAF
>TRBV4-1|-|TRBJ2-7
ASSLNSADYEQY
>TRBV24-1|once|TRBJ2-3
ATSASPDTQY
>TRBV5-1|-|TRBJ1-1
ASSLAVNTEAF
>TRBV6-5|-|TRBJ2-5
ASSLAGRRGETQY
>TRBV9|-|TRBJ2-1
ASSVVSGSYNEQF
>TRBV19|few|TRBJ2-3
ASSSTLAVLTDTQY
>TRBV7-8|few|TRBJ1-3
ASSLALAGQDTIY
>TRBV30|few|TRBJ1-6
AWSVWTEGSPLH
>TRBV18|-|TRBJ1-6
ASSPSRDSPLH
>TRBV6-5|-|TRBJ1-2
ASNPAGLGNGYT
>TRBV9|-|TRBJ1-1
ASSGAYTEAF
>TRBV28|-|TRBJ1-1
ASSRPGQNTEAF
>TRBV2|-|TRBJ2-4
ASNPGGTDIQY
>TRBV3-1/TRBV3-2|-|TRBJ2-1
ASRPGLAGWRNEQF
>TRBV28|-|TRBJ1-2
ASSSFLTGIANYGYT
>TRBV3-1/TRBV3-2|-|TRBJ2-1
ASSQGTTVNEQF
>TRBV5-4|-|TRBJ1-4
ASSLEPFWDREREKLF
>TRBV7-3|many|TRBJ2-1
ASSLGTGPGEQF
>TRBV12-5|-|TRBJ2-2
ASGLVQGSGRELF
>TRBV7-8|-|TRBJ2-7
ASSLATGASEKY
>TRBV7-2|once|TRBJ1-2
ASSPPRQGHGYT